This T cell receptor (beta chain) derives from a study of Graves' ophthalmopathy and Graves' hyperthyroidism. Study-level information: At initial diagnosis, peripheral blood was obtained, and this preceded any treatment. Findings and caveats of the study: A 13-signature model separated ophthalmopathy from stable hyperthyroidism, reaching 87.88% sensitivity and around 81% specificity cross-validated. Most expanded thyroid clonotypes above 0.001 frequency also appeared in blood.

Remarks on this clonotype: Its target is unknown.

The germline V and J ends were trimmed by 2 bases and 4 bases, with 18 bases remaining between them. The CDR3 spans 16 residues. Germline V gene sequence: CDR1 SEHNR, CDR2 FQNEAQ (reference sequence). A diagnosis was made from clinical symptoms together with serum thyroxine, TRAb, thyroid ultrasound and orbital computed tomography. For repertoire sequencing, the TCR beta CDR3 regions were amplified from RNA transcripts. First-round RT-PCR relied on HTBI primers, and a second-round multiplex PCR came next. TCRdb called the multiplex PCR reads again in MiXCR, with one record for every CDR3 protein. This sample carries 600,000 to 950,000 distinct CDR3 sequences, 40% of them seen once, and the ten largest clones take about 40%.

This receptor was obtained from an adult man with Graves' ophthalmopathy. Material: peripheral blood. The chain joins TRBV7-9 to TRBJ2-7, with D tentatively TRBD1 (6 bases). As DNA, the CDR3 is TGTGCCAGCAGCTTATGGACGGACAGTGGTTCTTACGAGCAGTACTTC. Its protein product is CASSLWTDSGSYEQYF.